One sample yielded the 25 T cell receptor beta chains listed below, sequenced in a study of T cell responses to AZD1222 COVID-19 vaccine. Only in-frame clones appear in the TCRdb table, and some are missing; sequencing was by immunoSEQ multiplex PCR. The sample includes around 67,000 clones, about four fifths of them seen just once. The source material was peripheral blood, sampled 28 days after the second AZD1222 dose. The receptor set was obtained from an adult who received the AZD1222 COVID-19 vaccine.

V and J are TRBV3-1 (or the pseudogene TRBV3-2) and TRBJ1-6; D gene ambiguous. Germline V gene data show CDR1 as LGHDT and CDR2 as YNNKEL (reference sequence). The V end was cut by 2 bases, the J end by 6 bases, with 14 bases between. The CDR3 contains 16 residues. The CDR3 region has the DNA TGTGCCAGCAGCCAAAGTACATCCCAGGCTAATTCACCCCTCCACTTT. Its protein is CASSQSTSQANSPLHF.

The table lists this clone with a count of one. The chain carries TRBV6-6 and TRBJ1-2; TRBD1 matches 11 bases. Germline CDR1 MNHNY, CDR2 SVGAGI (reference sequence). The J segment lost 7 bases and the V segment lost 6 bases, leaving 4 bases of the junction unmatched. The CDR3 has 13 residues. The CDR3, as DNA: TGTGCCAGCAGCCTAGGGACAGGGGGTGGCTACACCTTC. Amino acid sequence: CASSLGTGGGYTF.

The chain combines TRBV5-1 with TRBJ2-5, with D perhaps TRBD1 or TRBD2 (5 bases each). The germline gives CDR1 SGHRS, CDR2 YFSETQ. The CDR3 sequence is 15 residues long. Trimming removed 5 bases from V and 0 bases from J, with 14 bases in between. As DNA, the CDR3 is TGCGCCAGCAGTTGGGGTCGGGGACACCAAGAGACCCAGTACTTC. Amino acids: CASSWGRGHQETQYF.

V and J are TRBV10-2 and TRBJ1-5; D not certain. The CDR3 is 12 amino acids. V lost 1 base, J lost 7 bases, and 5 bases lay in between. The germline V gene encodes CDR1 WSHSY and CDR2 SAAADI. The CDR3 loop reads CASSEFQQPQHF. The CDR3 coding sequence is TGCGCCAGCAGTGAGTTTCAACAGCCCCAGCATTTT.

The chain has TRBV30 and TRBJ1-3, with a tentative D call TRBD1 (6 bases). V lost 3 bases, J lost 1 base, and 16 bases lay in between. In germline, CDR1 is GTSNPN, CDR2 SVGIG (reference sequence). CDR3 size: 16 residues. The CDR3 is CAWRTQLRGSGNTIYF. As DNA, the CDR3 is TGTGCCTGGAGGACGCAGCTAAGGGGGTCTGGAAACACCATATATTTT.

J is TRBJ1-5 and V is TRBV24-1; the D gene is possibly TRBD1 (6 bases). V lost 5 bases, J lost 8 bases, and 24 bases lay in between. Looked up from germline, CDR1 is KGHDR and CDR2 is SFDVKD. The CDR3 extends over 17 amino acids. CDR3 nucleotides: TGTGCCACCAGTGTTCAAAGGGACACAATCAAGGGAGAGCCCCAGCATTTT. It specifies CATSVQRDTIKGEPQHF.

Here the CDR3 DNA reads TGTGCCAGCAGCTTAGGGGCCGAATATGGCTACACCTTC. Protein product: CASSLGAEYGYTF. The chain combines TRBV7-9 with TRBJ1-2; D uncertain. Germline V gene data show CDR1 as SEHNR and CDR2 as FQNEAQ (reference sequence). The CDR3 sequence is 13 residues long. Trimming left V 1 base short and J 5 bases short, with 8 bases between.

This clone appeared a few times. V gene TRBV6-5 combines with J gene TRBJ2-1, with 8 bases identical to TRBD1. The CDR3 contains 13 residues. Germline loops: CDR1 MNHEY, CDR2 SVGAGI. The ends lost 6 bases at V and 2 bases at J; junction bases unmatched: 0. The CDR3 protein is CASRTGAYNEQFF. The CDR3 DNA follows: TGTGCCAGCAGGACAGGGGCCTACAATGAGCAGTTCTTC.

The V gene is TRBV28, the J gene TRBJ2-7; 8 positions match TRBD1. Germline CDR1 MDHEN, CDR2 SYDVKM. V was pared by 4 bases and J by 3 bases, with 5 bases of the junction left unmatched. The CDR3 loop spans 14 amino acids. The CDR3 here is CASSSDREYYEQYF. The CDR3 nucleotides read TGTGCCAGCAGTTCGGACAGGGAGTACTACGAGCAGTACTTC.

The CDR3 DNA reads TGCGCCAGCAGCGAGCGGACAGCTAGCAATCAGCCCCAGCATTTT. This translates into CASSERTASNQPQHF. The V call is TRBV5-1, the J call TRBJ1-5; possible D gene TRBD1, 6 bases. The germline gives CDR1 SGHRS, CDR2 YFSETQ. With 4 bases removed from V and 0 bases from J, the gap between germline ends came to 11 bases. CDR3 length equals 15 residues.

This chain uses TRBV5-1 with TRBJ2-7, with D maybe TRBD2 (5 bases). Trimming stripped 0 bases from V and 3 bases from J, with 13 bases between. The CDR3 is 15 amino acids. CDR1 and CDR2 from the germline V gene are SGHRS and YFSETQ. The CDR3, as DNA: TGCGCCAGCAGCTTGGCAATGGGCAGCGGCTACGAGCAGTACTTC. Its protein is CASSLAMGSGYEQYF.

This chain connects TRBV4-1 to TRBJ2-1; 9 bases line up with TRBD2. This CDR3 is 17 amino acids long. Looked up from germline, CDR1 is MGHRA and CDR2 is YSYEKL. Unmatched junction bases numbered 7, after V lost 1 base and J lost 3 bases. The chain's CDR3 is CASSQALAGTYYNEQFF. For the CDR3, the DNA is TGCGCCAGCAGCCAAGCCCTAGCGGGGACCTACTACAATGAGCAGTTCTTC.

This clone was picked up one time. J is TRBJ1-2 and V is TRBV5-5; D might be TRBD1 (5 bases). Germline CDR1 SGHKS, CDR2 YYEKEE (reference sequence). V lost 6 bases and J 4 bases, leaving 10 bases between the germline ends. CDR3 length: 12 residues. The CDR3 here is CASTGGTYGYTF. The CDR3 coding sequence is TGTGCCAGCACTGGGGGTACCTATGGCTACACCTTC.

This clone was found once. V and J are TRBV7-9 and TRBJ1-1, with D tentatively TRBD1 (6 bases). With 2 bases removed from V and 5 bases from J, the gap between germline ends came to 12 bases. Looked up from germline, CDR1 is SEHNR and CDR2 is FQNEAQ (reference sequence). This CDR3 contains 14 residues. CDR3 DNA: TGTGCCAGCAGCTTAAAGGCAGGGGATACTGAAGCTTTCTTT. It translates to CASSLKAGDTEAFF.

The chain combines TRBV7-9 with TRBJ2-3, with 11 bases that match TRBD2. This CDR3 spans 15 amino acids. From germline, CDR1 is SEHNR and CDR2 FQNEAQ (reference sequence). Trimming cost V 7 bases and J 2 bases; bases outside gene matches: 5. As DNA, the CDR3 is TGTGCCAGCAAGGGACTAGCGGACCCCACAGATACGCAGTATTTT. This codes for CASKGLADPTDTQYF.

The chain's CDR3 is CASSQEAIPLHF. The CDR3 bases are TGCGCCAGCAGCCAAGAGGCTATACCCCTCCACTTT. The J gene is TRBJ1-6, the V gene TRBV4-1; D gene unclear. Trimming left V 0 bases short and J 12 bases short, with 6 bases between. Germline V lookup: CDR1 MGHRA, CDR2 YSYEKL. CDR3 length equals 12 residues.

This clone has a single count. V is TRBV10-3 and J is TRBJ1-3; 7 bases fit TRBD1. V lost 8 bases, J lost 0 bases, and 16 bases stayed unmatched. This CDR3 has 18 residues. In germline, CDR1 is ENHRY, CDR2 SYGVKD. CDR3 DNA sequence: TGTGCCATCCGGTCGGGGGACAGCTCCTTAATCTCTGGAAACACCATATATTTT. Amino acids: CAIRSGDSSLISGNTIYF.

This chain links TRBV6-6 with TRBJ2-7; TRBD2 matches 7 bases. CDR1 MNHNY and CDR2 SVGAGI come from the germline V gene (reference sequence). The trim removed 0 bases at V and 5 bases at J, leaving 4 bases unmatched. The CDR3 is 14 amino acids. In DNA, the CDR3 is TGTGCCAGCAGTTACTCGAAAGGGAGGGACGAGCAGTACTTC. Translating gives CASSYSKGRDEQYF.

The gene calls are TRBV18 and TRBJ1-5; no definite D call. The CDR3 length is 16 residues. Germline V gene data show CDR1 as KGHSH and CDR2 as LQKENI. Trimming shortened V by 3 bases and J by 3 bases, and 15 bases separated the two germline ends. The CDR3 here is CASSPLSKVSNQPQHF. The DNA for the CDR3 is TGTGCCAGCTCACCCCTCTCGAAAGTATCCAATCAGCCCCAGCATTTT.

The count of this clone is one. CDR3 nucleotide sequence: TGTGCCTGGAGTCCTCCTAGCGGGGGGGCCTTAGATACGCAGTATTTT. This encodes CAWSPPSGGALDTQYF. The rearrangement links TRBV30 to TRBJ2-3, with 12 nucleotides matching TRBD2. Trimming at V came to 2 bases and at J to 5 bases, leaving 8 bases not matched to a gene. The CDR3 consists of 16 residues. From germline, CDR1 is GTSNPN and CDR2 SVGIG (reference sequence).

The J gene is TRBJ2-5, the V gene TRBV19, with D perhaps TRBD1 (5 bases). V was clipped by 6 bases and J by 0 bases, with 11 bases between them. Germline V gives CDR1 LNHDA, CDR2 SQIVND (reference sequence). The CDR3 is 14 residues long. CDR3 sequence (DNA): TGTGCCAGTAGGCAAGGGGAAAACCAAGAGACCCAGTACTTC. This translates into CASRQGENQETQYF.

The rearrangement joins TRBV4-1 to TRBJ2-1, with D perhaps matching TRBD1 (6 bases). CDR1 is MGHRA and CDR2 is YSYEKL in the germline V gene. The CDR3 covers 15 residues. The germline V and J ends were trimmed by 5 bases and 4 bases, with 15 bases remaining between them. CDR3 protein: CASSYTRGPYNEQFF. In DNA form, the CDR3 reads TGCGCCAGCAGCTATACCAGGGGACCGTACAATGAGCAGTTCTTC.

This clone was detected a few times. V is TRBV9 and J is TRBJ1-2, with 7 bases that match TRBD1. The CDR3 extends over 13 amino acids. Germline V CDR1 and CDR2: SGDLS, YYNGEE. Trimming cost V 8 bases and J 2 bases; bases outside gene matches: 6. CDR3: CASHRDSNYGYTF. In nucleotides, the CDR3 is TGTGCCAGTCACCGGGACAGCAACTATGGCTACACCTTC.

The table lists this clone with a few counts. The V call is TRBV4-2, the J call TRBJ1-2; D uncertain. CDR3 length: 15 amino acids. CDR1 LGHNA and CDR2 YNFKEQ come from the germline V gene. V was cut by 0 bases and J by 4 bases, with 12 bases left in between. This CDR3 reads CASSQDLGRRYGYTF. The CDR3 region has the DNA TGTGCCAGCAGCCAAGACTTGGGGAGGCGCTATGGCTACACCTTC.

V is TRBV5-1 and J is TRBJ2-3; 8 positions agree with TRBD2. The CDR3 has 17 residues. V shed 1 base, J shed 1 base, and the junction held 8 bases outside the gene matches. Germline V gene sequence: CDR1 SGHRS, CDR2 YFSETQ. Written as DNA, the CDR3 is TGCGCCAGCAGCTTGAAATCAAGCGGGGGTGGCACAGATACGCAGTATTTT. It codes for CASSLKSSGGGTDTQYF.